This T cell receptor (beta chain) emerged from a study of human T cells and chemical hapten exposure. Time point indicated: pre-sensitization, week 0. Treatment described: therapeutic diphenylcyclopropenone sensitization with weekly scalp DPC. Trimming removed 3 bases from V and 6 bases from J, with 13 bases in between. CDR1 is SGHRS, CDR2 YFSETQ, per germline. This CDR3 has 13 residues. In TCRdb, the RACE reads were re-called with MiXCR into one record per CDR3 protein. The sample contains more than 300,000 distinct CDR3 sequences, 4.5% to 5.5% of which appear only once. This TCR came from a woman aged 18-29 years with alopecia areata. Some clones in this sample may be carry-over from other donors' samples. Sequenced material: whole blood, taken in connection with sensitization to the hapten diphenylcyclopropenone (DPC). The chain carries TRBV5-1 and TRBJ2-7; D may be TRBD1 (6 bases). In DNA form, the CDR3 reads TGCGCCAGCAGCTCTACAGGGACCCGCGAGCAGTACTTC. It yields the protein CASSSTGTREQYF.